Presented here are 21 T cell receptor beta chains from one specimen sequenced in a study of graft-versus-host responses after intestinal transplantation. These receptors' targets are unknown. The repertoire was sequenced with immunoSEQ multiplex PCR; TCRdb's copy has only in-frame clones and lacks some. The sample lists nearly 90,000 clones, around 83% occurring once. The sequencing used unstimulated CD8+ T cells sorted from spleen or lymph node cells, collected before intestinal transplant. The receptors were gathered from a human donor who received an intestinal transplant.

The CDR3 is CAIAEGLPTYEQYF. The CDR3 nucleotides read TGTGCCATCGCCGAGGGCTTACCTACCTACGAGCAGTACTTC. This chain uses TRBV10-3 with TRBJ2-7; maybe TRBD2 (5 bases). CDR3 length: 14 amino acids. Germline CDR1 is ENHRY and CDR2 is SYGVKD. The V end lost 8 bases, the J end lost 2 bases, and 16 bases lay between the germline ends.

Here the CDR3 DNA reads TGTGCCAGCAGCTCGTCAGGAGCGGTGGGAGAGACCCAGTACTTC. Protein: CASSSSGAVGETQYF. This sequence joins TRBV5-5 and TRBJ2-5, with D perhaps matching TRBD2 (5 bases). Trimming took off 3 bases at V and 4 bases at J, with 16 bases between the two ends. Germline CDR1 is SGHKS and CDR2 is YYEKEE (reference sequence). The CDR3 length is 15 residues.

The rearrangement links TRBV29-1 to TRBJ1-1; D perhaps matches TRBD1 (6 bases). The CDR3 is 12 residues long. The ends were cut back, 7 bases at V and 5 bases at J, with 14 bases in the middle. The V gene's germline CDR1 is SQVTM and CDR2 ANQGSEA. Here the CDR3 DNA reads TGCAGCGCAGAGGACAGCGGGACTGAAGCTTTCTTT. Protein product: CSAEDSGTEAFF.

Turning to this clone: At one end, the junction sequence differs from germline, possibly due to a read error. The V gene is TRBV7-7, the J gene TRBJ2-1, with 7 nucleotides matching TRBD2. Germline lookup yields CDR1 SSHAT and CDR2 FNYEAQ (reference sequence). CDR3 length: 14 residues. CDR3 bases: TGTGCTAGCAGCTTAAGCGCGGGAGACAATGAGCAGTTCTTC. Translating it yields CASSLSAGDNEQFF.

The rearrangement uses TRBV19 and TRBJ2-1; the match to TRBD2 covers 9 bases. CDR1 and CDR2 (germline): LNHDA, SQIVND (reference sequence). V was clipped by 6 bases and J by 15 bases; unmatched bases: 12. CDR3 length: 13 residues. The CDR3 sequence: CASRKVAGEGLFF. The CDR3 DNA reads as TGTGCCAGTAGAAAGGTAGCGGGAGAGGGTCTGTTCTTC.

The rearrangement joins TRBV5-1 to TRBJ2-3; tentative D call: TRBD2 (6 bases). This CDR3 spans 16 amino acids. Germline values: CDR1 SGHRS, CDR2 YFSETQ. Trimming pared 4 bases from V and 0 bases from J, leaving 15 bases between. The chain's CDR3 is CASSLEGISSTDTQYF. The DNA of the CDR3 is TGCGCCAGCAGCCTGGAGGGAATTTCTAGCACAGATACGCAGTATTTT.

The gene calls are TRBV2 and TRBJ2-1; TRBD2 matches 9 bases. Germline trimming cut 7 bases from V and 9 bases from J; bases unmatched to any gene: 13. The CDR3 runs to 15 residues. Germline V gene data show CDR1 as SNHLY and CDR2 as FYNNEI. In DNA form, the CDR3 reads TGTGCCAGCAAGGTAATAGCGGGAGTTATAGGTGAGCAGTTCTTC. Its translation: CASKVIAGVIGEQFF.

This clone has more than one count but fewer than ten. The chain carries TRBV5-4 and TRBJ2-1; 9 bases agree with TRBD2. The CDR3 runs to 19 residues. Germline assignment: CDR1 SGHNT and CDR2 YYREEE (reference sequence). Trimming removed 4 bases from V and 3 bases from J; junction bases left unmatched: 17. CDR3 loop: CASSGKGVLAGAFYNEQFF. DNA of the CDR3: TGTGCCAGCAGCGGGAAAGGGGTGTTAGCGGGGGCCTTCTACAATGAGCAGTTCTTC.

This clone is a singleton in its sample. This chain joins TRBV13 and TRBJ1-1; D perhaps matches TRBD1 (5 bases). The ends were cut back, 6 bases at V and 3 bases at J, with 14 bases in the middle. CDR3 length: 14 amino acids. Germline CDR1 is PRHDT and CDR2 is FYEKMQ (reference sequence). The CDR3 nucleotides read TGTGCCAGCAGTTCCCGGGGCTGGGACACTGAAGCTTTCTTT. It encodes CASSSRGWDTEAFF.

V is TRBV4-1 and J is TRBJ2-7; 9 bases line up with TRBD1. The CDR3 runs 15 residues. Germline CDR1 and CDR2: MGHRA and YSYEKL. Trimming cost V 1 base and J 6 bases; bases outside gene matches: 7. CDR3 nucleotides: TGCGCCAGCAGCCAAGGGGCCGGGACAGGGTTCGAGCAGTACTTC. This gives the protein CASSQGAGTGFEQYF.

This clone was seen more than once but under ten times. The chain employs TRBV28 and TRBJ1-2, with 7 bases lining up with TRBD1. Germline V gives CDR1 MDHEN, CDR2 SYDVKM. The CDR3 length is 13 residues. V trimming: 5 bases; J trimming: 8 bases; junction bases outside the gene matches: 8. The CDR3 coding sequence is TGTGCCAGCAGTGTGGCCCAGGGGGGGGGCTACACCTTC. Its translation is CASSVAQGGGYTF.

The V gene is TRBV7-9, the J gene TRBJ1-2, with 7 bases matching TRBD1. The CDR3 totals 15 residues. Germline-derived CDR1 and CDR2 are SEHNR and FQNEAQ (reference sequence). V shed 3 bases and J 6 bases; nucleotides not matched to a gene: 10. The chain's CDR3 is CASSFHTTGWDGYTF. CDR3 DNA sequence: TGTGCCAGCAGCTTCCACACGACAGGGTGGGATGGCTACACCTTC. Looking up the rest from reference TRBV7-9 and TRBJ1-2 gives the full variable domain: DTGVSQNPRHKITKRGQNVTFRCDPISEHNRLYWYRQTLGQGPEFLTYFQNEAQLEKSRLLSDRFSAERPKGSFSTLEIQRTEQGDSAMYLCASSFHTTGWDGYTFGSGTRLTVV.

V usage is TRBV4-2 and J usage is TRBJ2-7; perhaps TRBD2 as D (6 bases). The CDR3 runs to 15 residues. V lost 3 bases, J lost 2 bases, and 14 bases lay in between. Germline CDR1 reads LGHNA; CDR2 reads YNFKEQ. CDR3 coding DNA: TGTGCCAGCAGCCACGGAAATAGCGGTGCCTACGAGCAGTACTTC. It codes for CASSHGNSGAYEQYF.

The chain combines TRBV7-9 with TRBJ2-6; TRBD2 aligns across 8 bases. Germline V gives CDR1 SEHNR, CDR2 FQNEAQ (reference sequence). The CDR3 is 18 amino acids. Unmatched junction bases numbered 9, after V lost 5 bases and J lost 0 bases. The CDR3 is CASSLTAGGRSGANVLTF. The CDR3 DNA is TGTGCCAGCAGCCTGACGGCGGGAGGCCGCTCTGGGGCCAACGTCCTGACTTTC.

CDR3 nucleotides: TGTGCCATCAGCTCTGCTTCCGGGACCCACCGAGGAGGCTACACCTTC. Encoded protein: CAISSASGTHRGGYTF. This chain connects TRBV10-3 to TRBJ1-2; TRBD1 might be the D (5 bases). Trimming left V 6 bases short and J 8 bases short, with 25 bases between. CDR1 is ENHRY and CDR2 is SYGVKD in the germline V gene. CDR3 length equals 16 residues.

This clone was observed once. V and J are TRBV15 and TRBJ1-2; D gene ambiguous. The CDR3 is 15 residues long. The germline CDR1 and CDR2 sequences are LNHNV and YYDKDF (reference sequence). Trimming took 1 base from V and 5 from J, leaving 14 bases between them. CDR3 region: CATSRAPGTTYGYTF. The CDR3 coding sequence is TGTGCCACCAGCAGAGCCCCGGGAACGACATATGGCTACACCTTC.

The chain combines TRBV7-6 with TRBJ2-7, with 7 positions matching TRBD1. Germline V gene lookup returns CDR1 SGHVS and CDR2 FNYEAQ. The ends lost 1 base at V and 4 bases at J; junction bases unmatched: 10. The CDR3 sequence is 16 residues long. CDR3 region: CASSLVPGTALYEQYF. CDR3 in DNA: TGTGCCAGCAGCTTAGTGCCGGGGACAGCCCTTTACGAGCAGTACTTC.

This sequence joins TRBV12-5 and TRBJ2-2; D is perhaps TRBD2 (7 bases). Germline V gene lookup returns CDR1 LGHNT and CDR2 FRNRAP. V dropped 3 bases and J dropped 7 bases, with 18 bases sitting between them. There are 16 residues in the CDR3. The CDR3 region has the DNA TGTGCTAGTGGTTTCCCCGGGGGGCCCACGAACGGGGAGCTGTTTTTT. This sequence encodes CASGFPGGPTNGELFF.

The V gene is TRBV7-2, the J gene TRBJ2-2, with TRBD2 as a possible D gene (5 bases). Germline V gives CDR1 SGHTA, CDR2 FQGNSA. Trimming removed 3 bases at V and 3 bases at J, with 11 bases between. This CDR3 comprises 15 residues. The CDR3 reads CASSFPGSYTGELFF. In DNA form, the CDR3 reads TGTGCCAGCAGCTTTCCGGGGAGCTACACCGGGGAGCTGTTTTTT.

The CDR3, as DNA: TGTGCCAGTAGTACCTGGACGGTAGATCGGTATTCACCCCTCCACTTT. Its protein is CASSTWTVDRYSPLHF. The chain is built from TRBV19 and TRBJ1-6; no reliable D call. This CDR3 spans 16 amino acids. V lost 4 bases, J lost 8 bases, and 18 bases lay in between. Germline values: CDR1 LNHDA, CDR2 SQIVND (reference sequence).

The genes are TRBV28 and TRBJ1-1; D is unclear. V was pared by 5 bases and J by 4 bases, with 8 bases between. The CDR3 covers 12 residues. Germline CDR1 and CDR2: MDHEN and SYDVKM. As DNA, the CDR3 is TGTGCCAGCAGTCAGAGGGTCACTGAAGCTTTCTTT. Encoded protein: CASSQRVTEAFF.